The 26 T cell receptor beta chains reported below all come from one sample, sequenced in a study. TCRdb recomputed calls from the reads with MiXCR, one row per CDR3 protein. The table shows about 3,500 distinct CDR3 sequences, with 9.8% occurring only once. The specimen was CD4+ T cells from synovial fluid. The receptors shown here come from a human donor with rheumatoid arthritis.

This clonotype is deemed medium-sized (0.01 to 0.1%). V and J are TRBV20-1 and TRBJ2-1; D might be TRBD2 (6 bases). The V gene's germline CDR1 is DFQATT and CDR2 SNEGSKA (reference sequence). V dropped 3 bases and J dropped 8 bases, with 20 bases sitting between them. The CDR3 consists of 15 residues. The DNA for the CDR3 is TGCAGTGCTAGTGGTGCCGGGAGCCCCGGGGATGAGCAGTTCTTC. This sequence encodes CSASGAGSPGDEQFF.

This clonotype is deemed medium-sized (0.01 to 0.1%). V and J are TRBV11-2 and TRBJ2-3; 7 bases map to TRBD1. The germline V gene encodes CDR1 SGHAT and CDR2 FQNNGV. Trimming removed 1 base from V and 0 bases from J; junction bases left unmatched: 4. This CDR3 comprises 16 residues. The DNA for the CDR3 is TGTGCCAGCAGCTTAGTCGGGACAGCTAGCACAGATACGCAGTATTTT. Translating gives CASSLVGTASTDTQYF.

This clonotype is labeled medium-sized. The chain has TRBV20-1 and TRBJ2-7; perhaps TRBD2 as D (5 bases). The V gene's germline CDR1 is DFQATT and CDR2 SNEGSKA (reference sequence). The CDR3 consists of 17 residues. Deletions cut 6 bases from V and 2 bases from J, with 26 bases between. The CDR3 bases are TGCAGTGCCGACCGACCGGACTCGCGGGCGAGAGCCTACGAGCAGTACTTC. The encoded protein is CSADRPDSRARAYEQYF.

This clonotype is classed as medium-sized. The chain recombines TRBV20-1 with TRBJ2-7; 7 nucleotides agree with TRBD2. The CDR3 runs to 12 residues. J was trimmed by 3 bases and V by 5 bases; bases with no gene match: 4. CDR1 DFQATT and CDR2 SNEGSKA come from the germline V gene (reference sequence). The CDR3, as DNA: TGCAGTGCTGGACTAGGGAGCTACGAGCAGTACTTC. It specifies CSAGLGSYEQYF.

This clonotype is large within its sample. The chain links TRBV20-1 to TRBJ1-6, with a possible D match to TRBD1 (5 bases). Germline V gene data show CDR1 as DFQATT and CDR2 as SNEGSKA (reference sequence). The V end lost 6 bases, the J end lost 6 bases, and 12 bases lay between the germline ends. The length of the CDR3 is 13 residues. CDR3 sequence reads: CSAGRGPNSPLHF. CDR3 nucleotides: TGCAGTGCGGGCCGGGGCCCTAATTCACCCCTCCACTTT.

As to this clonotype: This clone may be a read error of a much larger clone one base away. The rearrangement joins TRBV5-4 to TRBJ2-5; either TRBD1 or TRBD2 may supply D (6 bases each). This CDR3 is built from 16 residues. Germline V gene data show CDR1 as SGHNT and CDR2 as YYREEE (reference sequence). DNA of the CDR3: TGTGCCAGCAACTTGAGCGGAGGGGGGCTCCAAGAGACCCAGTACTTC. Its translation is CASNLSGGGLQETQYF.

This clonotype showed up just a few times. J is TRBJ2-1 and V is TRBV20-1; 7 positions match TRBD2. Germline trimming cut 6 bases from V and 4 bases from J; bases unmatched to any gene: 12. The CDR3 spans 15 residues. Germline V gene sequence: CDR1 DFQATT, CDR2 SNEGSKA (reference sequence). CDR3 amino acids: CSAPTSGGSYNEQFF. CDR3 nucleotides: TGCAGTGCCCCGACCTCTGGCGGGAGTTACAATGAGCAGTTCTTC.

In its sample, this clonotype is medium-sized. The V gene is TRBV6-2 or TRBV6-3, the J gene TRBJ2-5; 9 nucleotides agree with TRBD2. The CDR3 loop spans 13 amino acids. Per germline, CDR1 MNHEY and CDR2 SVGEGT. The CDR3 is CGTRAGGWETQYF. CDR3 bases: TGTGGCACGAGAGCGGGAGGTTGGGAGACCCAGTACTTC.

The sample holds many counts of this clonotype. The rearrangement joins TRBV20-1 to TRBJ2-7, with 7 nucleotides matching TRBD1. The CDR3 runs 12 residues. V dropped 7 bases and J dropped 0; count of bases not matched to a gene: 3. The germline gives CDR1 DFQATT, CDR2 SNEGSKA (reference sequence). The CDR3 DNA follows: TGCAGTGGGTCAGGGGGCTCCTACGAGCAGTACTTC. Its translation is CSGSGGSYEQYF.

This clonotype is judged medium-sized. The chain joins TRBV11-2 to TRBJ2-7, with D unclear. With 5 bases removed from V and 1 base from J, the gap between germline ends came to 12 bases. In germline, CDR1 is SGHAT, CDR2 FQNNGV. This CDR3 is 14 amino acids long. CDR3: CASSPRPPSYEQYF. As DNA, the CDR3 is TGTGCCAGCAGCCCTAGACCCCCATCCTACGAGCAGTACTTC.

Within the sample, this clonotype is medium-sized. V is TRBV6-2 or TRBV6-3 and J is TRBJ2-1; TRBD2 aligns across 9 bases. V was pared by 7 bases and J by 7 bases, with 20 bases of the junction left unmatched. Germline CDR1 is MNHEY and CDR2 is SVGEGT. The CDR3 loop spans 18 amino acids. CDR3 protein: CASNPHGTSGLMGNEQFF. DNA for the CDR3: TGTGCCAGCAACCCCCACGGAACTAGCGGGCTAATGGGGAATGAGCAGTTCTTC.

This clonotype rates as medium-sized. The chain employs TRBV10-3 and TRBJ1-2; D is undetermined. Per germline, CDR1 ENHRY and CDR2 SYGVKD. CDR3 length equals 12 residues. The ends were cut back, 5 bases at V and 8 bases at J, with 12 bases in the middle. CDR3: CAISTSQSGYTF. CDR3 bases: TGTGCCATCAGTACCAGTCAATCGGGCTACACCTTC.

Of note for this clonotype: A far larger clone lies a single base away; this is likely a read error. The rearrangement uses TRBV20-1 and TRBJ2-5; D is uncertain. The CDR3 has 14 amino acids. The germline V and J ends were trimmed by 0 bases and 11 bases, with 19 bases remaining between them. Looked up from germline, CDR1 is DFQATT and CDR2 is SNEGSKA (reference sequence). The CDR3 bases are TGCAGTGCTAGAGATTACAGCTCCTACAATGAGCAGTACTTC. Amino acids: CSARDYSSYNEQYF.

In this sample, this clonotype is medium-sized. The gene calls are TRBV9 and TRBJ2-5, with TRBD1 matching over 7 bases. Trimming took 4 bases from V and 1 from J; bases not matched to a gene: 4. The CDR3 is 14 amino acids. Germline CDR1 SGDLS, CDR2 YYNGEE. The CDR3 spells CASSIGDSQETQYF. CDR3 nucleotide sequence: TGTGCCAGCAGCATAGGGGACAGCCAAGAGACCCAGTACTTC.

Relative to its sample, this clonotype is medium-sized (0.01 to 0.1%). This sequence joins TRBV7-3 and TRBJ2-5; maybe TRBD2 (6 bases). Germline V gives CDR1 SGHTA, CDR2 FQGTGA. The V end lost 2 bases, the J end lost 2 bases, and 9 bases lay between the germline ends. This CDR3 is 14 amino acids long. CDR3 in DNA: TGTGCCAGCAGCTTAGCGGGATGGCAAGAGACCCAGTACTTC. Translated, it gives CASSLAGWQETQYF.

This chain connects TRBV28 to TRBJ2-1; possibly TRBD2 for D (6 bases). The CDR3 runs to 13 residues. Trimming pared 6 bases from V and 9 bases from J, leaving 15 bases between. CDR1 and CDR2 from the germline V gene are MDHEN and SYDVKM. In DNA, the CDR3 is TGTGCCAGCAGCTTAGCTTTCGGGGGTGAGCAGTTCTTC. It specifies CASSLAFGGEQFF.

This clonotype showed up many times. The rearrangement links TRBV20-1 to TRBJ2-5; the D is unclear. V was trimmed by 5 bases and J by 1 base, leaving 8 bases between them. The CDR3 consists of 12 residues. Looked up from germline, CDR1 is DFQATT and CDR2 is SNEGSKA (reference sequence). CDR3 protein: CSAWASQETQYF. The CDR3 DNA reads as TGCAGTGCTTGGGCCAGCCAAGAGACCCAGTACTTC.

This clonotype is categorized as large. The gene calls are TRBV29-1 and TRBJ2-3; 11 bases are a match to TRBD2. CDR3 size: 18 residues. Germline lookup yields CDR1 SQVTM and CDR2 ANQGSEA. After removal of 5 bases from V and 3 bases from J, the junction contained 16 bases not matched to a gene. The CDR3 here is CSVTQRIWTSGFTDTQYF. The CDR3 DNA reads as TGCAGCGTTACCCAACGCATTTGGACTAGCGGGTTTACAGATACGCAGTATTTT.

This clonotype has at least ten counts. This chain links TRBV7-6 with TRBJ2-7, with TRBD2 matching 12 bases. The V gene end was trimmed by 4 bases and the J gene end by 3 bases; junction bases not matched to a gene: 7. The CDR3 covers 16 residues. Germline lookup yields CDR1 SGHVS and CDR2 FNYEAQ. The CDR3 DNA follows: TGTGCCAGCAGCTACCTGACTAGCGGGAGAAACTACGAGCAGTACTTC. It codes for CASSYLTSGRNYEQYF. The full variable domain, rest sourced from reference TRBV7-6 and TRBJ2-7, is GAGVSQSPRYKVTKRGQDVALRCDPISGHVSLYWYRQALGQGPEFLTYFNYEAQQDKSGLPNDRFSAERPEGSISTLTIQRTEQRDSAMYRCASSYLTSGRNYEQYFGPGTRLTVT.

In its sample, this clonotype ranks as medium-sized. V is TRBV29-1 and J is TRBJ1-2; 11 nucleotides agree with TRBD1. Germline CDR1 and CDR2: SQVTM and ANQGSEA. V gave up 0 bases and J gave up 8 bases; unmatched junction bases: 8. The CDR3 consists of 15 residues. CDR3 protein: CSVEDRTGGVWGYTF. The CDR3 coding sequence is TGCAGCGTTGAAGATAGGACAGGGGGCGTATGGGGCTACACCTTC. The variable domain in full, completed from reference TRBV29-1 and TRBJ1-2, reads SAVISQKPSRDICQRGTSLTIQCQVDSQVTMMFWYRQQPGQSLTLIATANQGSEATYESGFVIDKFPISRPNLTFSTLTVSNMSPEDSSIYLCSVEDRTGGVWGYTFGSGTRLTVV.

This clonotype showed up many times. The gene calls are TRBV5-1 and TRBJ2-3; D remains ambiguous. CDR1 and CDR2 (germline): SGHRS, YFSETQ. This CDR3 is built from 12 residues. Trimming took 0 bases from V and 8 from J, leaving 7 bases between them. The CDR3 DNA follows: TGCGCCAGCAGCTTGGGCCCGGGTACGCAGTATTTT. It encodes CASSLGPGTQYF.

Concerning this clonotype: This likely traces to a read error, being one base from a far larger clone. The chain recombines TRBV4-3 with TRBJ2-2; 8 nucleotides match TRBD2. This CDR3 spans 16 amino acids. Per germline, CDR1 LGHNA and CDR2 YSLEER. The CDR3 protein is CANSQVAGGGTGELFF. The CDR3, as DNA: TGTGCCAACAGCCAAGTGGCGGGAGGAGGTACCGGGGAGCTGTTTTTT.

By sample share, this clonotype is large (0.1 to 1%). V usage is TRBV3-1 and J usage is TRBJ1-2, with 7 bases that match TRBD1. The CDR3 extends over 14 amino acids. The trim removed 3 bases at V and 8 bases at J, leaving 9 bases unmatched. Germline V gene lookup returns CDR1 LGHDT and CDR2 YNNKEL (reference sequence). CDR3 nucleotides: TGTGCCAGCAGCCAGTCGGGACAGAGCTGGGGCTACACCTTC. This sequence encodes CASSQSGQSWGYTF.

Within the sample, this clonotype is large. The chain couples TRBV5-1 to TRBJ2-7, with 12 bases identical to TRBD1. CDR3 length equals 14 residues. Germline assignment: CDR1 SGHRS and CDR2 YFSETQ. The junction had 8 bases not matched to a gene; V was cut back by 8 bases and J by 5 bases. The CDR3 DNA follows: TGCGCCAGTAACCCGGGACAGGGGGCCAACGAGCAGTACTTC. As protein: CASNPGQGANEQYF.

This clonotype was counted many times. V and J are TRBV18 and TRBJ2-1; 7 nucleotides match TRBD2. V was clipped by 3 bases and J by 5 bases; unmatched bases: 7. The CDR3 runs to 15 residues. Germline-derived CDR1 and CDR2 are KGHSH and LQKENI. In nucleotides, the CDR3 is TGTGCCAGCTCACCCTGGACTAGGAAAGACAATGAGCAGTTCTTC. Translation gives CASSPWTRKDNEQFF.

This clonotype was seen ten or more times. The V gene is TRBV7-6, the J gene TRBJ1-3; 7 bases match TRBD1. V lost 3 bases and J lost 0; bases outside the gene matches: 5. Germline CDR1 reads SGHVS; CDR2 reads FNYEAQ. This CDR3 has 16 amino acids. Here the CDR3 DNA reads TGTGCCAGCAGCTTGCCCTCAGGGGGCTCTGGAAACACCATATATTTT. As protein: CASSLPSGGSGNTIYF.